Shown below are 17 T cell receptor beta chains from a single sample sequenced in a study of blood T cell repertoires in COVID-19. The assay was immunoSEQ multiplex PCR, and TCRdb's table has in-frame clones only and misses some. The sample carries about 430,000 clones, about 88% recorded once. Specimen: PBMCs or T cells enriched from blood (not recorded which). These receptors were obtained from a woman younger than 30 who had been exposed to COVID-19.

V is TRBV18 and J is TRBJ2-3, with D tentatively TRBD2 (5 bases). Germline lookup yields CDR1 KGHSH and CDR2 LQKENI. Between the trimmed V and J ends, which lost 4 bases and 0 bases, there was a span of 17 bases. The CDR3 loop spans 17 amino acids. CDR3 in amino acids: CASSLDRRAASTDTQYF. The CDR3, as DNA: TGTGCCAGCTCACTAGACCGGCGGGCGGCTAGCACAGATACGCAGTATTTT.

The V gene is TRBV9, the J gene TRBJ2-1; 7 bases are a match to TRBD2. This CDR3 region has 14 residues. The germline gives CDR1 SGDLS, CDR2 YYNGEE. The junction had 3 bases not matched to a gene; V was cut back by 0 bases and J by 6 bases. The CDR3 nucleotides are TGTGCCAGCAGCGTAGGGAGCGGGGCCAATGAGCAGTTCTTC. Protein: CASSVGSGANEQFF.

This chain uses TRBV4-1 with TRBJ1-5; D ambiguous. The CDR3 is 17 amino acids. Germline CDR1 is MGHRA and CDR2 is YSYEKL. With 3 bases removed from V and 4 bases from J, the gap between germline ends came to 19 bases. Here the CDR3 DNA reads TGCGCCAGCAGCCAGGCCTCGGTGGGGAGTGGGAATCAGCCCCAGCATTTT. This encodes CASSQASVGSGNQPQHF.

This chain joins TRBV24-1 and TRBJ2-3; no definite D call. Trimming stripped 4 bases from V and 4 bases from J, with 8 bases between. The CDR3 runs to 13 residues. Germline lookup yields CDR1 KGHDR and CDR2 SFDVKD. CDR3: CATSDTGADTQYF. As DNA, the CDR3 is TGTGCCACCAGTGACACGGGTGCAGATACGCAGTATTTT.

This sequence joins TRBV2 and TRBJ2-1; TRBD2 agrees at 10 bases. V was clipped by 7 bases and J by 9 bases; unmatched bases: 12. This CDR3 comprises 15 residues. In germline, CDR1 is SNHLY, CDR2 FYNNEI. CDR3 DNA: TGTGCCAGCAAAACCCTAGCGGGAGCCCCCTCTGAGCAGTTCTTC. Translating it yields CASKTLAGAPSEQFF.

The V call is TRBV11-2, the J call TRBJ2-7; 12 bases line up with TRBD2. This CDR3 comprises 15 residues. The trim removed 4 bases at V and 0 bases at J, leaving 1 base unmatched. The V gene's germline CDR1 is SGHAT and CDR2 FQNNGV. The chain's CDR3 is CASSSGLAGSYEQYF. The CDR3 coding sequence is TGTGCCAGCAGCTCGGGACTAGCGGGCTCCTACGAGCAGTACTTC. The entire variable domain, with the rest obtained from reference TRBV11-2 and TRBJ2-7, is as follows: EAGVAQSPRYKIIEKRQSVAFWCNPISGHATLYWYQQILGQGPKLLIQFQNNGVVDDSQLPKDRFSAERLKGVDSTLKIQPAKLEDSAVYLCASSSGLAGSYEQYFGPGTRLTVT.

The chain couples TRBV29-1 to TRBJ2-7, with D tentatively TRBD2 (6 bases). This CDR3 region has 15 residues. CDR1 is SQVTM, CDR2 ANQGSEA, per germline. Trimming removed 3 bases at V and 2 bases at J, with 17 bases between. DNA for the CDR3: TGCAGCGTTGAGGGGTGGACTACGGGAACCTACGAGCAGTACTTC. Its protein is CSVEGWTTGTYEQYF.

This chain joins TRBV12-3 or TRBV12-4 and TRBJ2-7; maybe TRBD2 (5 bases). V dropped 5 bases and J dropped 4 bases, with 9 bases sitting between them. The CDR3 extends over 12 amino acids. CDR3 in DNA: TGTGCCAGCAGTCCCCGGGGATACGAGCAGTACTTC. It yields the protein CASSPRGYEQYF.

The V and J genes are TRBV28 and TRBJ2-7; TRBD1 might be the D (6 bases). The germline V and J ends were trimmed by 3 bases and 4 bases, with 13 bases remaining between them. This CDR3 contains 14 residues. CDR1 and CDR2 (germline): MDHEN, SYDVKM. In nucleotides, the CDR3 is TGTGCCAGCAGTTTTAGTGTCAGGGGTTACGAGCAGTACTTC. This sequence encodes CASSFSVRGYEQYF. The variable domain in full, completed from reference TRBV28 and TRBJ2-7, reads DVKVTQSSRYLVKRTGEKVFLECVQDMDHENMFWYRQDPGLGLRLIYFSYDVKMKEKGDIPEGYSVSREKKERFSLILESASTNQTSMYLCASSFSVRGYEQYFGPGTRLTVT.

This clone was observed many times. The CDR3 is CASSALLARSGANVLTF. Written as DNA, the CDR3 is TGTGCCAGCAGTGCTCTCCTGGCCCGCTCTGGGGCCAACGTCCTGACTTTC. The chain carries TRBV25-1 and TRBJ2-6; D ambiguous. The CDR3 has 17 amino acids. Germline values: CDR1 MGHDK, CDR2 SYGVNS. V shed 4 bases and J shed 0 bases, with 13 bases lying between them.

CDR3 coding DNA: TGTGCCAGCAGCTTAGGGGGACCGGGACAGGGGGATCCCCTCTACGAGCAGTACTTC. Translation gives CASSLGGPGQGDPLYEQYF. V and J are TRBV11-2 and TRBJ2-7, with 11 bases fitting TRBD1. V gave up 1 base and J gave up 3 bases; unmatched junction bases: 14. Germline CDR1 is SGHAT and CDR2 is FQNNGV. The length of the CDR3 is 19 residues.

V usage is TRBV7-9 and J usage is TRBJ2-3, with 9 bases that match TRBD1. The V segment lost 3 bases and the J segment 5 bases; nucleotides outside the gene matches: 18. Germline CDR1 SEHNR, CDR2 FQNEAQ (reference sequence). The CDR3 contains 19 residues. CDR3 region: CASSFPDRGNTLRRDTQYF. In DNA, the CDR3 is TGTGCCAGCAGCTTCCCGGACAGGGGAAATACTCTTCGTCGAGATACGCAGTATTTT. Variable domain in full (rest from reference TRBV7-9 and TRBJ2-3): DTGVSQNPRHKITKRGQNVTFRCDPISEHNRLYWYRQTLGQGPEFLTYFQNEAQLEKSRLLSDRFSAERPKGSFSTLEIQRTEQGDSAMYLCASSFPDRGNTLRRDTQYFGPGTRLTVL.

This clone was observed a single time. The chain combines TRBV11-3 with TRBJ2-7; D is unclear. This CDR3 comprises 14 residues. The V end lost 1 base, the J end lost 0 bases, and 7 bases lay between the germline ends. Germline assignment: CDR1 SGHNT and CDR2 YENEEA. CDR3 loop: CASSLGPSSYEQYF. The CDR3 DNA follows: TGTGCCAGCAGCTTAGGTCCCAGCTCCTACGAGCAGTACTTC.

The gene calls are TRBV5-4 and TRBJ2-1; a weak D match, TRBD2 (6 bases). Germline values: CDR1 SGHNT, CDR2 YYREEE (reference sequence). The CDR3 contains 14 residues. V was pared by 3 bases and J by 2 bases, with 9 bases between. CDR3 in amino acids: CASSSTSPYNEQFF. CDR3 DNA: TGTGCCAGCAGCTCGACTAGTCCCTACAATGAGCAGTTCTTC. The full variable domain, in which reference TRBV5-4 and TRBJ2-1 provide the parts outside the CDR3, is ETGVTQSPTHLIKTRGQQVTLRCSSQSGHNTVSWYQQALGQGPQFIFQYYREEENGRGNFPPRFSGLQFPNYSSELNVNALELDDSALYLCASSSTSPYNEQFFGPGTRLTVL.

This chain links TRBV5-1 with TRBJ2-1, with TRBD1 matching 12 bases. Germline-derived CDR1 and CDR2 are SGHRS and YFSETQ. This CDR3 comprises 16 residues. V gave up 2 bases and J gave up 6 bases; unmatched junction bases: 6. The CDR3 nucleotides read TGCGCCAGCAGCTTACCGGGACAGGGGGCGCCCAATGAGCAGTTCTTC. It encodes CASSLPGQGAPNEQFF. Supplemented by reference TRBV5-1 and TRBJ2-1, the full variable domain reads KAGVTQTPRYLIKTRGQQVTLSCSPISGHRSVSWYQQTPGQGLQFLFEYFSETQRNKGNFPGRFSGRQFSNSRSEMNVSTLELGDSALYLCASSLPGQGAPNEQFFGPGTRLTVL.

The table lists this clone with a few counts. The chain couples TRBV19 to TRBJ2-7, with 9 bases lining up with TRBD2. Unmatched junction bases numbered 8, after V lost 3 bases and J lost 5 bases. The length of the CDR3 is 15 residues. Germline V gives CDR1 LNHDA, CDR2 SQIVND (reference sequence). The CDR3 bases are TGTGCCAGTAGTATTCAGATAGCGGGAGTCAACGAGCAGTACTTC. Amino acid sequence: CASSIQIAGVNEQYF.

The chain combines TRBV9 with TRBJ2-1; D may be TRBD2 (6 bases). The CDR3 runs to 16 residues. Germline CDR1 is SGDLS and CDR2 is YYNGEE. V was pared by 1 base and J by 6 bases, with 17 bases between. The CDR3 region has the DNA TGTGCCAGCAGCGTACCCAAAAGGGACTTTCGCAATGAGCAGTTCTTC. Translating gives CASSVPKRDFRNEQFF.